This is a list of T cell receptor beta chains from one sample in a study of blood T cell repertoires in COVID-19. The table came from immunoSEQ multiplex PCR; TCRdb's copy has only in-frame clones and leaves some out. The data hold over 150,000 clones, with approximately 89% observed a single time. The sample taken for sequencing was PBMCs or T cells enriched from blood (not recorded which). These receptors were taken from a man aged 40-55 years who had recovered from COVID-19. Each CDR3 is given with its conserved first and last residue. The D gene is left open where the match is weak. A row's size may be missing; if present it is once, few, many or a size class.

j_call cdr3_length clone_size v_call d_call cdr3_nt cdr3_aa
TRBJ1-1 11 . TRBV28 TRBD1 TGTGCCAGCAGTGACAGGGGGAGGGCTTTCTTT CASSDRGRAFF
TRBJ1-6 15 . TRBV9 TRBD1 TGTGCCAGCAGCGTTCAGGGGGCGCCGGATTCACCCCTCCACTTT CASSVQGAPDSPLHF
TRBJ2-1 14 . TRBV19 TRBD2 TGTGCCAGCTCACTAGCGGGAGATATCGGTGAGCAGTTCTTC CASSLAGDIGEQFF
TRBJ1-6 15 once TRBV27 . TGTGCCAGCAGACCCCGGACAGCTAATAATTCACCCCTCCACTTT CASRPRTANNSPLHF
TRBJ1-4 15 . TRBV25-1 . TGTGCCAGCAGTGAAGGTAGCAGGGGTCATGAAAAACTGTTTTTT CASSEGSRGHEKLFF
TRBJ2-3 13 . TRBV30 . TGTGCCTGGAACTATATAATCGCAGATACGCAGTATTTT CAWNYIIADTQYF
TRBJ1-5 19 . TRBV12-5 . TGTGCTAGTGGACCCCATAAGGCCCTAGCCCACATCGGCAATCAGCCCCAGCATTTT CASGPHKALAHIGNQPQHF
TRBJ1-4 15 once TRBV5-1 . TGCGCCAGCAGCCCCACGACAGGATCTAATGAAAAACTGTTTTTT CASSPTTGSNEKLFF
TRBJ1-6 19 . TRBV2 . TGTGCCAGCAGGGCCAGGACGGGAAGAACTAGCTCCTATAATTCACCCCTCCACTTT CASRARTGRTSSYNSPLHF
TRBJ1-4 15 . TRBV7-9 TRBD1 TGTGCCAGCAGCCACCGGTGGACAGGGCGAGAAAAACTGTTTTTT CASSHRWTGREKLFF
TRBJ1-2 17 . TRBV5-1 . TGCGCCAGCAGCTTAACACAACTCGGACAACCTAACTATGGCTACACCTTC CASSLTQLGQPNYGYTF
TRBJ1-1 14 . TRBV27 . TGTGCCAGCAGTTTAGGAGGGCGGGTCACTGAAGCTTTCTTT CASSLGGRVTEAFF
TRBJ2-6 17 few TRBV19 TRBD1 TGTGCCAGTAGTGACGGGACAGGGCGGCCTGGGGCCAACGTCCTGACTTTC CASSDGTGRPGANVLTF
TRBJ1-1 16 . TRBV9 . TGTGCCAGCAGCGTACGTGGCGGGTCCGCGAACACTGAAGCTTTCTTT CASSVRGGSANTEAFF
TRBJ2-3 16 . TRBV19 TRBD2 TGTGCCAGTAGTCTGGGACTAGCGGGAGTGTCCGATACGCAGTATTTT CASSLGLAGVSDTQYF
TRBJ2-2 17 . TRBV9 . TGTGCCAGCAGCGTAAATTGGTGGACAGTAAACACCGGGGAGCTGTTTTTT CASSVNWWTVNTGELFF
TRBJ2-7 15 . TRBV3-1/TRBV3-2 . TGTGCCAGCAGCCAAGATTTATTGGCAGGCTACGAGCAGTACTTC CASSQDLLAGYEQYF
TRBJ2-5 14 . TRBV10-2 TRBD2 TGCGCCAGCAGGGAGATTAGCGGGGGAGAGACCCAGTACTTC CASREISGGETQYF
TRBJ1-5 16 . TRBV7-7 . TGTGCTAGCAGCCCCACTACCAAATTACGTGTTCAGCCCCAGCATTTT CASSPTTKLRVQPQHF
TRBJ2-7 12 . TRBV12-3/TRBV12-4 . TGTGCCAGCCGGGGAACTAGTCCCGAGCAGTACTTC CASRGTSPEQYF
TRBJ2-7 13 once TRBV9 TRBD2 TGTGCCAGCAGCGTAGTTGCGGGGGGCGAGCAGTACTTC CASSVVAGGEQYF
TRBJ1-3 14 . TRBV10-2 TRBD1 TGCGCCAGCAGTTCGCAGGGGGCCAGAAACACCATATATTTT CASSSQGARNTIYF
TRBJ1-2 13 . TRBV27 TRBD1 TGTGCCAGCAGCGGACAGGCCCTTGGGGGCTACACCTTC CASSGQALGGYTF
TRBJ1-1 14 . TRBV7-9 . TGTGCCAGCAGCCAAACACGGAGGAACACTGAAGCTTTCTTT CASSQTRRNTEAFF
TRBJ1-5 14 . TRBV19 TRBD1 TGTGCCAGTAGTGAGGGGACAGGCAATCAGCCCCAGCATTTT CASSEGTGNQPQHF
TRBJ1-2 14 . TRBV6-5 . TGTGCCAGCACCCTGGCGGAGGGGCTTGATGGCTACACCTTC CASTLAEGLDGYTF
TRBJ2-5 16 . TRBV7-2 TRBD2 TGTGCCAGCAGCAAACGATCGGGGGGGCCGGTAGAGACCCAGTACTTC CASSKRSGGPVETQYF
TRBJ1-5 15 . TRBV28 . TGTGCCAGCAGTTTCGGGGAAGAGGGGGATCAGCCCCAGCATTTT CASSFGEEGDQPQHF
TRBJ1-4 17 . TRBV7-9 . TGTGCCAGCAGCTTAGGCCTTCAGGCTCCAACTAATGAAAAACTGTTTTTT CASSLGLQAPTNEKLFF
TRBJ1-6 14 . TRBV27 . TGTGCCAGCAGGCCCAGAATAAACAGTTCACCCCTCCACTTT CASRPRINSSPLHF
TRBJ1-2 16 many TRBV5-4 . TGTGCCAGCAGCTTGGCGGGGGACCTAAAAATATATGGCTACACCTTC CASSLAGDLKIYGYTF
TRBJ1-2 13 . TRBV6-5 . TGTGCCAGCAGTTACGGGACAAGAGATGGCTACACCTTC CASSYGTRDGYTF
TRBJ1-2 13 . TRBV12-3/TRBV12-4 TRBD1 TGTGCCAGCAACGGACAGGGGGACTATGGCTACACCTTC CASNGQGDYGYTF
TRBJ2-2 15 . TRBV28 TRBD2 TGTGCCAGCAGTTTATTGGCGGGAGGGACCGGGGAGCTGTTTTTT CASSLLAGGTGELFF
TRBJ1-5 14 . TRBV2 . TGTGCCAGCAGTGAACTGGAATCAGGGCAGCCCCAGCATTTT CASSELESGQPQHF
TRBJ1-3 16 . TRBV14 . TGTGCCAGCAGCCAATTAGGGGCAGGGCGCGGAAACACCATATATTTT CASSQLGAGRGNTIYF
TRBJ1-4 16 . TRBV9 TRBD1 TGTGCCAGCAGCAGCCGGGACAGGGGTCTTCGAGAAAAACTGTTTTTT CASSSRDRGLREKLFF
TRBJ1-3 16 . TRBV21-1 . TGTGCCAGCAGCCACAATCCAGGGCTTAGTGGAAACACCATATATTTT CASSHNPGLSGNTIYF
TRBJ1-6 15 . TRBV7-9 . TGTGCCAGCAGCTTAAGCGCTATGAGAGGCTCACCCCTCCACTTT CASSLSAMRGSPLHF
TRBJ1-5 15 . TRBV29-1 TRBD1 TGCAGCGTTTATACAGGGGCCGTAGGCAATCAGCCCCAGCATTTT CSVYTGAVGNQPQHF
TRBJ1-2 13 . TRBV30 TRBD1 TGTGCCTGGGACGCCGACAGGGCATATGGCTACACCTTC CAWDADRAYGYTF
TRBJ2-1 13 . TRBV7-8 TRBD1 TGTGCCAGCAGACATAACAGGGGCAATGAGCAGTTCTTC CASRHNRGNEQFF
TRBJ2-7 15 . TRBV15 . TGTGCCACCAGCCGAGAAGCAGCGGCCAAGTACGAGCAGTACTTC CATSREAAAKYEQYF
TRBJ2-3 13 . TRBV5-1 TRBD1 TGCGCCAGCAGCAGGGACAGGACAGATACGCAGTATTTT CASSRDRTDTQYF
TRBJ2-5 16 . TRBV5-1 . TGCGCCAGCAGCTTGATGGGGGGATCACCGGGAGAGACCCAGTACTTC CASSLMGGSPGETQYF
TRBJ1-1 15 . TRBV5-6 . TGTGCCAGCAGCTTGTTTCCAAGAGAGAACACTGAAGCTTTCTTT CASSLFPRENTEAFF
TRBJ1-4 13 . TRBV5-8 . TGTGCCAGCAGCTTCAGGGGTGCTGAAAAACTGTTTTTT CASSFRGAEKLFF
TRBJ1-2 18 many TRBV14 TRBD1 TGTGCCAGCAGCCAGGGATTATTCTCAGGGGGCACTAACTATGGCTACACCTTC CASSQGLFSGGTNYGYTF
TRBJ2-5 14 . TRBV27 . TGTGCCAGCAGTTTTGACGGTCCGGGAGAGACCCAGTACTTC CASSFDGPGETQYF
TRBJ1-5 14 few TRBV7-6 . TGTGCCAGCAGCCCGGGGACTCCCCTAGGGCCCCAGCATTTT CASSPGTPLGPQHF
TRBJ1-2 13 . TRBV28 TRBD1 TGTGCCAGCAGCCCGGACAGGGTCTATGGCTACACCTTC CASSPDRVYGYTF
TRBJ2-7 15 . TRBV7-9 TRBD1 TGTGCCAGCAGCCCCTCGGACAGGGTGGGGTACGAGCAGTACTTC CASSPSDRVGYEQYF
TRBJ1-2 15 . TRBV19 TRBD1 TGTGCCAGTAGCCCCCGAGACAGGGGGGGGTATGGCTACACCTTC CASSPRDRGGYGYTF
TRBJ1-2 14 . TRBV28 TRBD1 TGTGCCAGCAGTTTTAGCCCGACAGGGGATGGCTACACCTTC CASSFSPTGDGYTF
TRBJ1-2 13 . TRBV28 . TGTGCCAGCAGCCTATATGGGACACGGGGCTACACCTTC CASSLYGTRGYTF